A selection of T cell receptor beta chains follows, all from one sample in a study of vaccination effects on CD4 cells after COVID-19. Sequenced by immunoSEQ multiplex PCR; TCRdb stores in-frame clones only, minus some. Here the sample spans 60,000 to 65,000 clones, around three quarters being singletons. The antigens for these receptors are not known. The specimen was CD4+ T cells from PBMCs cultured with HCoV-OC43 spike peptides, collected before COVID-19 vaccination. Receptor source: a human donor who received a COVID-19 vaccine. CDR3s leave out the opening cysteine and the closing phenylalanine or tryptophan. Clone size, where shown, is once, few, many, or a class for clones that have expanded.

TRBV3-1/TRBV3-2,few,14,ASSQDYGHAGNTIY
TRBV6-6,NA,15,ASSPLDRGISNQPQH
TRBV5-1,NA,12,ASSFSGGADTQY
TRBV3-1/TRBV3-2,NA,11,ASSQIGNTEAF
TRBV28,NA,13,ASAKGRVGTGELF
TRBV3-1/TRBV3-2,NA,9,ASSQDGEQF
TRBV6-6,NA,15,ASSQGLAGGRTGELF
TRBV11-2,NA,13,ASSPSGGPYNEQF
TRBV5-6,once,12,ASSTTGGSYGYT
TRBV28,NA,9,ASSSWKTQY
TRBV6-1,NA,14,ASSAGLAGASDTQY
TRBV2,NA,15,ASSDSGLAGGWETQY
TRBV2,few,12,ASSVKGQNQPQH
TRBV7-9,NA,14,ASSYDGKALNTEAF
TRBV2,NA,12,ASSGDGGNQPQH
TRBV5-1,NA,13,ASSTDRPGTDTQY
TRBV18,NA,12,ASSPNGGGDIQY
TRBV24-1,NA,14,ATSAPGGLFEETQY
TRBV6-5,once,11,ASRFYRNTEAF
TRBV9,NA,15,ASSVATGQGGTDTQY
TRBV29-1,NA,10,SVRLVGETQY
TRBV9,NA,6,ARKGYT
TRBV6-6,NA,11,ASSRISQSIQY
TRBV6-5,NA,13,ASSWQAGLGNEQF
TRBV3-1/TRBV3-2,few,17,ASSPRPGTGGPYNSPLH
TRBV19,few,11,ASSLKGNTEAF
TRBV12-3/TRBV12-4,few,11,ASSSGDTGELF
TRBV12-3/TRBV12-4,NA,11,ASSFGVDQPQH
TRBV5-1,NA,18,ASSPGIAGGFSFSTDTQY
TRBV18,NA,11,ASNRGAPGELF
TRBV24-1,NA,12,ATSKNGGATEAF
TRBV6-6,NA,15,ASSLKPATVAKNIQY
TRBV9,NA,13,ASSVGGQGAWGYT
TRBV10-3,NA,12,AISEEGSTDTQY
TRBV30,NA,11,AWSGASNTEAF
TRBV7-8,NA,11,ASSLLGYYGYT
TRBV11-2,NA,13,ASSPTGSSGNTIY
TRBV2,NA,12,ASRTSGNTDTQY
TRBV27,NA,13,ASKRAYSSNQPQH
TRBV30,NA,12,AWSVHLVSTEAF
TRBV5-8,NA,12,ASPTSGGADTQY
TRBV7-3,NA,15,ASSLTMAGGGTDTQY
TRBV5-1,NA,13,ASSDFYRTSDTQY
TRBV25-1,many,12,ASRPGQGSGGYT
TRBV5-4,NA,9,ASSGVNEQF
TRBV5-1,NA,13,ASSEGQGFEYGYT
TRBV19,NA,13,ASSIADYPQETQY
TRBV27,medium-sized,13,ASSLFGTGREKLF
TRBV4-1,once,14,ASSQEGTRGWQPQH
TRBV6-5,few,14,ASSYSQGSSTGELF